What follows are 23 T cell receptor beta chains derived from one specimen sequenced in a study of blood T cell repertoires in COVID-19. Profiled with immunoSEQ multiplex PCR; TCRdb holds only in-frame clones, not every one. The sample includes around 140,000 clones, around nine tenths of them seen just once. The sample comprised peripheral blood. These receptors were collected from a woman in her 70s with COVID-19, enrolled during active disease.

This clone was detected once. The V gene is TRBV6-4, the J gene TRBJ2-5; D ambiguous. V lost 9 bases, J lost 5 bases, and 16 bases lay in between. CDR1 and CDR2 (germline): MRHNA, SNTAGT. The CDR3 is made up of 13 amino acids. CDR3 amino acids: CARKDNPEETQYF. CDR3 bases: TGTGCCAGAAAGGATAACCCGGAGGAGACCCAGTACTTC.

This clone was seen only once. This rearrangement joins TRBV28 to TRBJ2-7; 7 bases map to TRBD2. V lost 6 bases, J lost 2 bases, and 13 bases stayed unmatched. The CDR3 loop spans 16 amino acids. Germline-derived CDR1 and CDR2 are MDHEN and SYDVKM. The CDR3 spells CASSRTPTAGTYEQYF. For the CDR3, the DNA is TGTGCCAGCAGCAGGACCCCCACAGCGGGGACCTACGAGCAGTACTTC.

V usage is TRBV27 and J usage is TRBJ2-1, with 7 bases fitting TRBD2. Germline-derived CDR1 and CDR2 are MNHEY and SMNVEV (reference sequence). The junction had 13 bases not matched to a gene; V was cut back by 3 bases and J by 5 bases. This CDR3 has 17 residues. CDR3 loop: CASSFFSPAGNNNEQFF. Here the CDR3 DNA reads TGTGCCAGCAGTTTCTTCTCTCCAGCGGGAAACAACAATGAGCAGTTCTTC.

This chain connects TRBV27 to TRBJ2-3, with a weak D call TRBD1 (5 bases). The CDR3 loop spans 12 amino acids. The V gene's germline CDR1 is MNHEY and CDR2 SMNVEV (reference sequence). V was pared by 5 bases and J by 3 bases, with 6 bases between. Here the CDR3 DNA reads TGTGCCAGCAGTAGGGGAACAGATACGCAGTATTTT. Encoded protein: CASSRGTDTQYF.

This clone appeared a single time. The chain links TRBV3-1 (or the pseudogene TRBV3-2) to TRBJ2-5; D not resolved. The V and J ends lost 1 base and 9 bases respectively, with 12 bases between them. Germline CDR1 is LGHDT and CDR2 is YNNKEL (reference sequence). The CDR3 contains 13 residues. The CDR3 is CASSQGRLTAQYF. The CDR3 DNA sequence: TGTGCCAGCAGCCAAGGGCGGCTAACGGCCCAGTACTTC.

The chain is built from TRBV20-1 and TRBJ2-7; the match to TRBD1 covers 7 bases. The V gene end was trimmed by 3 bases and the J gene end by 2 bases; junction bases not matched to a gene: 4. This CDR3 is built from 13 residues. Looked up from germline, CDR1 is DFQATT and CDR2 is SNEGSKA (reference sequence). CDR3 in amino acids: CSASSDRTYEQYF. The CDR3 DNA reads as TGCAGTGCTAGTTCGGACAGGACCTACGAGCAGTACTTC.

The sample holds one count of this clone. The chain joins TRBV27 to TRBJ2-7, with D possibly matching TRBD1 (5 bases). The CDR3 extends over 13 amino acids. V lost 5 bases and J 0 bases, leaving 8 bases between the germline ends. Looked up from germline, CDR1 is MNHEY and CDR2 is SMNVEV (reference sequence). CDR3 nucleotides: TGTGCCAGCAGTGACAGTTCCTCCTACGAGCAGTACTTC. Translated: CASSDSSSYEQYF.

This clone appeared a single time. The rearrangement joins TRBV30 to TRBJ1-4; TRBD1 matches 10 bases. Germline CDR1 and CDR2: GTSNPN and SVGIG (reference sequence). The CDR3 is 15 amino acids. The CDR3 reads CAYTGQGWMNEKLFF. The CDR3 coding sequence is TGTGCTTATACGGGACAGGGGTGGATGAATGAAAAACTGTTTTTT.

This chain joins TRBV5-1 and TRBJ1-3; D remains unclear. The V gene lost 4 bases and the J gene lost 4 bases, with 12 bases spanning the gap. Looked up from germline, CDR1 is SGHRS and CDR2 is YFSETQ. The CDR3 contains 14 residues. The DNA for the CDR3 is TGCGCCAGCAGCCCCCCGAGTGAAGGAAACACCATATATTTT. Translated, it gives CASSPPSEGNTIYF.

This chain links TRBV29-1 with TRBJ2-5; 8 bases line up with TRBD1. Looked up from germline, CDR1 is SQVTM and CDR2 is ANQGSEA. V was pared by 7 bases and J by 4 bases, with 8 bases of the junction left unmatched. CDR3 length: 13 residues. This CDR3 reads CSGSRGRVETQYF. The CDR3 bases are TGCAGCGGATCCAGGGGGCGGGTAGAGACCCAGTACTTC.

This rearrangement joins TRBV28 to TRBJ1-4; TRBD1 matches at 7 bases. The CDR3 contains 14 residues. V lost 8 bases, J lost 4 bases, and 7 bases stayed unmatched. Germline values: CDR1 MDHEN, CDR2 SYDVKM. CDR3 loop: CASLTDRINEKLFF. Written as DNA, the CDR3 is TGTGCCAGCCTCACGGACAGGATTAATGAAAAACTGTTTTTT.

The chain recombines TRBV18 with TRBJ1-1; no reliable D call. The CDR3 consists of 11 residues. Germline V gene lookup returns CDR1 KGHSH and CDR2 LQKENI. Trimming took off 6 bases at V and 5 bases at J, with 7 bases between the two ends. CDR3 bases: TGTGCCAGCTCCCCTACGACTGAAGCTTTCTTT. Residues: CASSPTTEAFF.

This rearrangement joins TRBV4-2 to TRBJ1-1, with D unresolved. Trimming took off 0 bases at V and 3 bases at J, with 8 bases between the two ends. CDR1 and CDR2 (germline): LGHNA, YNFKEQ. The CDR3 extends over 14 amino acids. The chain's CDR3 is CASSQDRSDTEAFF. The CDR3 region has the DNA TGTGCCAGCAGCCAAGATCGGTCCGACACTGAAGCTTTCTTT.

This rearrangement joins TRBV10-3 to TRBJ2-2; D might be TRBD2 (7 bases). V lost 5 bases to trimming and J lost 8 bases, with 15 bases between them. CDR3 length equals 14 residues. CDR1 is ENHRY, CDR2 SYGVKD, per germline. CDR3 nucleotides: TGTGCCATCAGTAGGGGGACTACAGTAGGGGAGCTGTTTTTT. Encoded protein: CAISRGTTVGELFF.

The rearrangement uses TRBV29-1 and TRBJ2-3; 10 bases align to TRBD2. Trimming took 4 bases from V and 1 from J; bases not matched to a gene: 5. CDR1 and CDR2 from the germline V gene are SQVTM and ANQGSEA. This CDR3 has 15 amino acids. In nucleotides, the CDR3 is TGCAGCGTTGTGGTAGCGGGGGGTCGCACAGATACGCAGTATTTT. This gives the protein CSVVVAGGRTDTQYF.

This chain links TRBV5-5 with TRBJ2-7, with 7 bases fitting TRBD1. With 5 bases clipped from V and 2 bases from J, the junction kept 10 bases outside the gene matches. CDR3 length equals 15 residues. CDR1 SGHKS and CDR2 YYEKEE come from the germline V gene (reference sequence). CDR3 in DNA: TGTGCCAGCAGTGCAGGACAGGCCCAGGCCTACGAGCAGTACTTC. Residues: CASSAGQAQAYEQYF. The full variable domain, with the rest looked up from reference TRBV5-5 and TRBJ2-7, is DAGVTQSPTHLIKTRGQQVTLRCSPISGHKSVSWYQQVLGQGPQFIFQYYEKEERGRGNFPDRFSARQFPNYSSELNVNALLLGDSALYLCASSAGQAQAYEQYFGPGTRLTVT.

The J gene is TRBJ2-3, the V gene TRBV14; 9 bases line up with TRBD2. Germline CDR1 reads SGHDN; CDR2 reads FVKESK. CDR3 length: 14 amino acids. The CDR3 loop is CGDWASGVVDTQYF. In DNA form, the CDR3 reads TGTGGAGATTGGGCTAGCGGGGTAGTAGATACGCAGTATTTT.

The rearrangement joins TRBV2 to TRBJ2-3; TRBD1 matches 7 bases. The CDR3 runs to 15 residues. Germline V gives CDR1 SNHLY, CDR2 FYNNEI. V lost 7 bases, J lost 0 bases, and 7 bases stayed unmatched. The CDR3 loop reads CASTTGDTSTDTQYF. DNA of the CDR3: TGTGCCAGCACCACAGGGGATACTAGCACAGATACGCAGTATTTT.

CDR3 nucleotides: TGTGCCAGTTACCCCGGGACAGGACATAATCAGCCCCAGCATTTT. As protein: CASYPGTGHNQPQHF. This chain joins TRBV19 and TRBJ1-5; 8 bases match TRBD1. Germline CDR1 LNHDA, CDR2 SQIVND (reference sequence). The CDR3 is made up of 15 amino acids. J was trimmed by 4 bases and V by 8 bases; bases with no gene match: 10.

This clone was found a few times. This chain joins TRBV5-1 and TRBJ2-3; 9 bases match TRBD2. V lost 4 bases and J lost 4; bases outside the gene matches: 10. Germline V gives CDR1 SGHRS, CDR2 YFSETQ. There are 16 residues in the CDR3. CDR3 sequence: CASSPVGGGVPDTQYF. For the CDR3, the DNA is TGCGCCAGCAGCCCGGTGGGCGGGGGGGTACCAGATACGCAGTATTTT. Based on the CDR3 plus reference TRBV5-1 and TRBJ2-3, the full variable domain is KAGVTQTPRYLIKTRGQQVTLSCSPISGHRSVSWYQQTPGQGLQFLFEYFSETQRNKGNFPGRFSGRQFSNSRSEMNVSTLELGDSALYLCASSPVGGGVPDTQYFGPGTRLTVL.

CDR3 sequence (DNA): TGTGCCAGCTCACCACCGTTGGCGGGGGGCAATCAGCCCCAGCATTTT. This gives the protein CASSPPLAGGNQPQHF. The chain couples TRBV18 to TRBJ1-5; D may be TRBD1 (5 bases). CDR1 KGHSH and CDR2 LQKENI come from the germline V gene. CDR3 length: 16 amino acids. V was trimmed by 0 bases and J by 2 bases, leaving 11 bases between them.

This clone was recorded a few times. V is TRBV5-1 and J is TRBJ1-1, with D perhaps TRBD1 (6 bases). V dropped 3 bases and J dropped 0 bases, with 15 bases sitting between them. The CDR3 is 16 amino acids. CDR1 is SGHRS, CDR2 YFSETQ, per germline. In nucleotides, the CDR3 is TGCGCCAGCAGCTCCCGGGACACCGGAATGAACACTGAAGCTTTCTTT. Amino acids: CASSSRDTGMNTEAFF. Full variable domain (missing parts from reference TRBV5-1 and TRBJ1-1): KAGVTQTPRYLIKTRGQQVTLSCSPISGHRSVSWYQQTPGQGLQFLFEYFSETQRNKGNFPGRFSGRQFSNSRSEMNVSTLELGDSALYLCASSSRDTGMNTEAFFGQGTRLTVV.

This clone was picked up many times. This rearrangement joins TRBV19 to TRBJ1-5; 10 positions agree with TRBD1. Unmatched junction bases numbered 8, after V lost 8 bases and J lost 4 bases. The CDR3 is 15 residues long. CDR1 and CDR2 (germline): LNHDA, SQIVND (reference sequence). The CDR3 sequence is CASAPRTGGNQPQHF. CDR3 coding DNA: TGTGCCAGTGCCCCAAGGACAGGGGGGAATCAGCCCCAGCATTTT. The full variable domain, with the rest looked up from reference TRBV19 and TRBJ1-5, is DGGITQSPKYLFRKEGQNVTLSCEQNLNHDAMYWYRQDPGQGLRLIYYSQIVNDFQKGDIAEGYSVSREKKESFPLTVTSAQKNPTAFYLCASAPRTGGNQPQHFGDGTRLSIL.